This T cell receptor (beta chain) was retrieved from a study of T cells after yellow fever vaccination. Trimming shortened V by 3 bases and J by 6 bases, and 12 bases separated the two germline ends. This CDR3 region has 13 residues. Germline-derived CDR1 and CDR2 are MNHEY and SVGAGI. TCRdb processed the 5' RACE reads anew with MiXCR; each CDR3 protein has one entry. The sample comprises some 320,000 distinct CDR3 sequences, roughly 9.4% of which are singletons, and under 20% rests with the top ten. Many counts were recorded for this clonotype. This clonotype was sampled from a man between 18 and 35 years old who received the YFV17D yellow fever vaccine. The specimen comprised PBMCs, sampled on the day of the first yellow fever vaccination. J is TRBJ2-7 and V is TRBV6-5; either TRBD1 or TRBD2 may fit D (6 bases each). CDR3 sequence: CASSYVQGGEQYF. CDR3 coding DNA: TGTGCCAGCAGTTATGTACAGGGAGGCGAGCAGTACTTC.